This T cell receptor beta chain was sequenced for a study of blood T cell repertoires in COVID-19. Study context: The study drew acute and convalescent COVID-19 samples from the United States, Italy and Spain.

Generated by immunoSEQ multiplex PCR, the TCRdb table keeps only in-frame clones and is missing some. Of under 300,000 clones in the sample, roughly 86% were seen once. The germline gives CDR1 MDHEN, CDR2 SYDVKM. The CDR3 is 16 residues long. V gave up 6 bases and J gave up 5 bases; unmatched junction bases: 12. Recruits, aged roughly 18 to 90 years, lived in about two dozen US areas. The TCR comes from a woman aged 30 to 39 who had recovered from COVID-19. The V call is TRBV28, the J call TRBJ1-2, with 10 bases fitting TRBD1. Sequenced material: PBMCs or T cells enriched from blood (not recorded which). In DNA, the CDR3 is TGTGCCAGCAGACCTACCGACAGGGGGCGCGGTTATGGCTACACCTTC. Its translation is CASRPTDRGRGYGYTF.